This entry concerns a single T cell receptor (beta chain). Germline CDR1 reads SGHAT; CDR2 reads FQNNGV. The CDR3 totals 12 residues. The V and J ends lost 4 bases and 3 bases respectively, with 7 bases between them. No more than 2 weeks before study entry, exposed participants had met a case of COVID-19. The data were taken from a study of blood T cell repertoires in COVID-19. Here immunoSEQ multiplex PCR was the method, and the copy in TCRdb shows in-frame clones only, minus some. The repertoire holds hundreds of thousands of clones, with approximately 80% as singletons. The sample comprised PBMCs or T cells enriched from blood (not recorded which). The chain is built from TRBV11-2 and TRBJ2-7; D is undetermined. The receptor's source is a man aged 40-55 years who had been exposed to COVID-19. This chain's CDR3 is CASSYPSYEQYF. CDR3 coding DNA: TGTGCCAGCAGCTACCCCAGCTACGAGCAGTACTTC.